This T cell receptor (beta chain) was sequenced in a study of blood T cell repertoires in COVID-19. Study at large: COVID-19 samples from acute and convalescent phases originated in the United States, Italy and Spain.

The junction had 11 bases not matched to a gene; V was cut back by 4 bases and J by 6 bases. In germline, CDR1 is SGHAT, CDR2 FQNNGV. This CDR3 spans 15 amino acids. As originally analysed: Estimation of nucleated cell counts was performed using reference gene primer amplification. Using immunoSEQ multiplex PCR, the repertoire was profiled, and TCRdb retains in-frame clones only, with some absent. That table furnishes V, J and clone size, whereas the DNA furnished D and trimming. Of some 15,000 clones listed, around 92% are singletons. The origin of this receptor is a human donor in a cohort sampled during active COVID-19. The chain is built from TRBV11-2 and TRBJ2-7, with 8 nucleotides matching TRBD2. Sample: peripheral blood. The CDR3 nucleotides read TGTGCCAGCAGCTCAACGGGGGGGGGCCTGACCGAGCAGTACTTC. Protein sequence: CASSSTGGGLTEQYF. Combining the CDR3 with reference TRBV11-2 and TRBJ2-7 gives the whole variable domain EAGVAQSPRYKIIEKRQSVAFWCNPISGHATLYWYQQILGQGPKLLIQFQNNGVVDDSQLPKDRFSAERLKGVDSTLKIQPAKLEDSAVYLCASSSTGGGLTEQYFGPGTRLTVT.